Listed below are T cell receptor beta chains from one sample, sequenced in a study of OX40 agonist ivuxolimab in advanced cancers. Sequencing used immunoSEQ multiplex PCR; TCRdb keeps in-frame clones, though not all of them. The top ten hold approximately 4.4% of the sample, which has about 50,000 clones, around nine tenths seen once. The input for sequencing was CD4+ or CD8+ T cells sorted from blood, taken in a trial of the OX40 agonist ivuxolimab. These receptors were taken from an adult with an advanced solid tumor such as melanoma, head and neck, liver or kidney cancer. The CDR3 runs from the conserved cysteine through the conserved F or W. D genes are given only for firm matches. The size field is filled for only some rows; it gives once, few, many or a size class.

NA,TRBV9,TRBD1,TRBJ2-5,CASSPQGVAGEGETQYF,TGTGCCAGCAGCCCTCAGGGGGTGGCAGGGGAAGGTGAGACCCAGTACTTC
NA,TRBV27,NA,TRBJ2-3,CASSSGFGTDTQYF,TGTGCCAGCAGTTCAGGGTTCGGCACAGATACGCAGTATTTT
NA,TRBV27,NA,TRBJ1-2,CASNPYGGTNYGYTF,TGTGCCAGCAATCCCTATGGGGGAACTAACTATGGCTACACCTTC
few,TRBV19,NA,TRBJ1-2,CASSISQDYGYTF,TGTGCCAGTAGTATTAGCCAGGACTATGGCTACACCTTC
NA,TRBV11-1,NA,TRBJ2-7,CASSLTSYEQYF,TGTGCCAGCAGCTTGACCTCCTACGAGCAGTACTTC
NA,TRBV5-1,NA,TRBJ2-5,CASSQWASAQETQYF,TGCGCCAGCAGCCAATGGGCTAGCGCCCAAGAGACCCAGTACTTC
NA,TRBV9,TRBD2,TRBJ2-2,CASSVLAGTNTGELFF,TGTGCCAGCAGCGTCCTAGCGGGAACGAACACCGGGGAGCTGTTTTTT
NA,TRBV6-5,NA,TRBJ1-2,CASSPSSGLSYGYTF,TGTGCCAGCAGCCCATCATCGGGGTTGAGCTATGGCTACACCTTC
NA,TRBV7-2,NA,TRBJ2-2,CASQTGTGELFF,TGTGCCAGTCAAACTGGAACCGGGGAGCTGTTTTTT
NA,TRBV28,TRBD1,TRBJ2-7,CASSFKGGPYEQYF,TGTGCCAGCAGTTTTAAAGGGGGCCCCTACGAGCAGTACTTC
NA,TRBV27,NA,TRBJ2-7,CASSWRVSYEQYF,TGTGCCAGCAGTTGGCGGGTCTCCTACGAGCAGTACTTC
once,TRBV7-8,TRBD2,TRBJ2-5,CASSLLAGGPRTQYF,TGTGCCAGCAGCTTATTAGCGGGAGGACCAAGGACCCAGTACTTC
NA,TRBV18,NA,TRBJ2-1,CASSQDGLSSYNEQFF,TGTGCCAGCTCACAGGACGGTTTGAGCTCCTACAATGAGCAGTTCTTC
once,TRBV9,NA,TRBJ1-2,CASSDPRGGSNYGYTF,TGTGCCAGCAGCGACCCCCGAGGTGGTTCTAACTATGGCTACACCTTC
NA,TRBV19,NA,TRBJ1-5,CASSILRYFHQPQHF,TGTGCCAGTAGTATTCTCAGATACTTCCATCAGCCCCAGCATTTT
NA,TRBV28,NA,TRBJ1-1,CASSFRVVAEAFF,TGTGCCAGCAGTTTTCGGGTAGTAGCTGAAGCTTTCTTT
NA,TRBV18,NA,TRBJ2-3,CASSPGRGTDTQYF,TGTGCCAGCTCACCGGGACGAGGCACAGATACGCAGTATTTT
NA,TRBV11-2,NA,TRBJ2-7,CASSLSPLEQYF,TGTGCCAGCAGCTTAAGCCCCCTCGAGCAGTACTTC
NA,TRBV27,NA,TRBJ2-3,CASSRGSLWGTDTQYF,TGTGCCAGCAGCCGAGGTAGCTTGTGGGGCACAGATACGCAGTATTTT
once,TRBV29-1,NA,TRBJ2-3,CSAPPLGRSTDTQYF,TGCAGCGCTCCCCCCTTGGGGAGGTCCACAGATACGCAGTATTTT
NA,TRBV6-4,NA,TRBJ2-2,CASSDSIQGNTGELFF,TGTGCCAGCAGTGACTCGATACAAGGGAACACCGGGGAGCTGTTTTTT
NA,TRBV7-3,NA,TRBJ1-1,CASSLHPTGGEAFF,TGTGCCAGCAGCCTACACCCGACCGGAGGTGAAGCTTTCTTT
NA,TRBV11-2,TRBD1,TRBJ2-7,CASSLDFGTGLEFSYEQYF,TGTGCCAGCAGCTTAGACTTTGGGACAGGGCTTGAATTCTCCTACGAGCAGTACTTC
NA,TRBV28,NA,TRBJ1-2,CASSQTVDYGYTF,TGTGCCAGCAGTCAGACTGTCGACTATGGCTACACCTTC
NA,TRBV2,NA,TRBJ2-1,CASSTVWGDEQFF,TGTGCCAGCAGCACGGTATGGGGGGATGAGCAGTTCTTC